These T cell receptor beta chains were read from a single sample in a study of type 1 and type 2 diabetes patients. TCRdb reanalysed the multiplex PCR reads using MiXCR and keeps one entry per CDR3 protein. The sample holds 250,000 or so distinct CDR3 sequences, 45% to 60% seen once. Sequenced input: peripheral blood mononuclear cells (PBMCs). These receptors came from a man aged 18 to 29 with type 2 diabetes. CDR3s include the opening cysteine and the closing phenylalanine or tryptophan. The D gene is left open where the match is weak. The size of a clone is reported for some rows only, either as once, few or many, or as a class for expanded clones.

v_gene: TRBV7-2; abundance: -; d_gene: -; j_gene: TRBJ1-4; CDR3nt: TGTGCCAGCAGCGCCAACAGTGGGACTAATGAAAAACTGTTTTTT; CDR3aa: CASSANSGTNEKLFF
v_gene: TRBV6-6; abundance: -; d_gene: TRBD1; j_gene: TRBJ2-7; CDR3nt: TGTGCCACGAGTCCACTTCCGGGACAGGGCTACGAGCAGTACTTC; CDR3aa: CATSPLPGQGYEQYF
v_gene: TRBV7-3; abundance: -; d_gene: TRBD1; j_gene: TRBJ1-1; CDR3nt: TGTGCCAGCAGCGCAGGACAGGGGGCGAACACTGAGGCTTTCTTT; CDR3aa: CASSAGQGANTEAFF
v_gene: TRBV5-1; abundance: few; d_gene: -; j_gene: TRBJ1-2; CDR3nt: TGCGCCAGCAGCTTGGACACCTCACTTAACTATGGCTACACCTTC; CDR3aa: CASSLDTSLNYGYTF
v_gene: TRBV2; abundance: -; d_gene: -; j_gene: TRBJ2-5; CDR3nt: TGTGCCAGCAGTGCTTTAATCGGCCTGGGAAGAGAGACCCAGTACTTC; CDR3aa: CASSALIGLGRETQYF
v_gene: TRBV19; abundance: -; d_gene: -; j_gene: TRBJ2-2; CDR3nt: TGTGCCAGTAAGGGGGGGGGGAGAACGAACACCGGGGAGCTGTTTTTT; CDR3aa: CASKGGGRTNTGELFF
v_gene: TRBV11-2; abundance: few; d_gene: TRBD1; j_gene: TRBJ2-7; CDR3nt: TGTGCCAGCAACAGGGACAGGGGAGACGAGCAGTACTTC; CDR3aa: CASNRDRGDEQYF
v_gene: TRBV29-1; abundance: few; d_gene: -; j_gene: TRBJ2-7; CDR3nt: TGCAGCGTTGGATGGGCCAGGGCAGTGGACGAGCAGTACTTC; CDR3aa: CSVGWARAVDEQYF
v_gene: TRBV7-2; abundance: -; d_gene: TRBD2; j_gene: TRBJ2-7; CDR3nt: TGTGCCAGCAGCATCGGACTAGGGTCCCGCGAGCAGTACTTC; CDR3aa: CASSIGLGSREQYF
v_gene: TRBV29-1; abundance: -; d_gene: -; j_gene: TRBJ1-4; CDR3nt: TGCAGCGTCTCAGCGACTAGTGAAAAACTGTTTTTT; CDR3aa: CSVSATSEKLFF
v_gene: TRBV28; abundance: -; d_gene: TRBD1; j_gene: TRBJ1-2; CDR3nt: TGTGCCAGCAGAACAGGGGTGCCGGATGGCTACACCTTC; CDR3aa: CASRTGVPDGYTF
v_gene: TRBV25-1; abundance: few; d_gene: -; j_gene: TRBJ2-2; CDR3nt: TGTGCCAGTTCTTACCAAGGGGGGACCGGGGAGCTGTTCTTT; CDR3aa: CASSYQGGTGELFF
v_gene: TRBV7-3; abundance: -; d_gene: TRBD1; j_gene: TRBJ2-7; CDR3nt: TGTGCCAGCAGCCTCTTTGACAGGGTCGAGCAGTACTTC; CDR3aa: CASSLFDRVEQYF
v_gene: TRBV7-3; abundance: -; d_gene: TRBD1; j_gene: TRBJ2-3; CDR3nt: TGTGCCAGCAGCTTAGTCAGGGGGCATACAGATACGCAGTATTTT; CDR3aa: CASSLVRGHTDTQYF
v_gene: TRBV10-3; abundance: few; d_gene: TRBD2; j_gene: TRBJ2-7; CDR3nt: TGTGCCATCAGCGAGGGGACTAGCGACTACGAGCAGTACTTC; CDR3aa: CAISEGTSDYEQYF
v_gene: TRBV5-1; abundance: -; d_gene: -; j_gene: TRBJ1-6; CDR3nt: TGCGCCAGCAGGCAGGATGGGAATTCACCCCTCCACTTT; CDR3aa: CASRQDGNSPLHF
v_gene: TRBV7-6; abundance: -; d_gene: -; j_gene: TRBJ2-7; CDR3nt: TGTGCCAGCAGCTTAGGAGGCAGGGTATCCTACGAGCAGTACTTC; CDR3aa: CASSLGGRVSYEQYF